The 2 T cell receptor beta chains listed next were all sequenced from one sample in a study of metastatic and nonmetastatic thyroid tumors. TCRdb called clones again from the PCR reads with MiXCR. The repertoire holds tens of thousands of clones, with 4% to 5% as singletons. Thyroid surgery was preceded by no treatment in any patient. Material: blood. The receptors shown here come from a female donor with papillary thyroid cancer or a benign thyroid nodule (not recorded which). Some clones in this sample may be carry-over from other donors' samples.

This clone was counted a few times. The chain carries TRBV5-4 and TRBJ2-1, with 14 bases lining up with TRBD2. The germline gives CDR1 SGHNT, CDR2 YYREEE (reference sequence). This CDR3 comprises 19 residues. With V trimmed by 5 bases and J by 7 bases, 17 bases remained unmatched. CDR3 sequence: CASSPSPGLAGEPRNEQFF. Written as DNA, the CDR3 is TGTGCCAGCAGTCCATCCCCGGGACTAGCGGGAGAGCCCCGGAATGAGCAGTTCTTC.

A few counts support this clone. A much larger clone differs by one base, so this may be a read error. CDR3 DNA sequence: TGTGCCAGCAGCTTGGGAAAGGGGTACACTGAAGCTTTCTTT. This sequence encodes CASSLGKGYTEAFF. The chain uses TRBV5-5 and TRBJ1-1; the D gene is possibly TRBD1 (5 bases). CDR3 length: 14 amino acids. Germline V lookup: CDR1 SGHKS, CDR2 YYEKEE (reference sequence). The ends were cut back, 0 bases at V and 3 bases at J, with 9 bases in the middle.